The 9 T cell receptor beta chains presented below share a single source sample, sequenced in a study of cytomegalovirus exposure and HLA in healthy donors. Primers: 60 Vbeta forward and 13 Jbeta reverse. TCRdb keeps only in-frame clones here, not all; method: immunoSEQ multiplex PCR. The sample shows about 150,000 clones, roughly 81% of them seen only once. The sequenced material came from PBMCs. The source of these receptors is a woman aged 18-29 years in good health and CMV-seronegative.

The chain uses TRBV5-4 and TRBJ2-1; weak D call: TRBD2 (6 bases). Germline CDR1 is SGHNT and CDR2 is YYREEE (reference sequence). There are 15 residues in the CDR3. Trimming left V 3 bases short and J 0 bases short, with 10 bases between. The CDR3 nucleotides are TGTGCCAGCAGCTGGGGGGAGAGCTCCTACAATGAGCAGTTCTTC. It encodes CASSWGESSYNEQFF.

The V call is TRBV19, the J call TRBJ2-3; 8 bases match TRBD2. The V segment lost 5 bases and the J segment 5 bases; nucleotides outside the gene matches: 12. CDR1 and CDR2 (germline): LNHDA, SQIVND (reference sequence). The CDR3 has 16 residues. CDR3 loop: CASSFLRREVRDTQYF. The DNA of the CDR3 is TGTGCCAGTAGTTTCTTGCGGCGGGAGGTTCGAGATACGCAGTATTTT. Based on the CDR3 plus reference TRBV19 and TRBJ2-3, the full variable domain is DGGITQSPKYLFRKEGQNVTLSCEQNLNHDAMYWYRQDPGQGLRLIYYSQIVNDFQKGDIAEGYSVSREKKESFPLTVTSAQKNPTAFYLCASSFLRREVRDTQYFGPGTRLTVL.

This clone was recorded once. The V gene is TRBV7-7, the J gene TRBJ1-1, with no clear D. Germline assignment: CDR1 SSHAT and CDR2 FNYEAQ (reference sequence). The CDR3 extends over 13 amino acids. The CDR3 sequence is CASSKSPNTEAFF. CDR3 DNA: TGTGCTAGCTCTAAGAGCCCCAACACTGAAGCTTTCTTT.

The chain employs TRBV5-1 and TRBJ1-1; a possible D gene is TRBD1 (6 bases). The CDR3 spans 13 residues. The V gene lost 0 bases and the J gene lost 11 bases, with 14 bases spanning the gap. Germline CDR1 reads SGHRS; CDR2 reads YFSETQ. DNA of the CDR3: TGCGCCAGCAGCTTGGACAGGGCGGCGGTCGCTTTCTTT. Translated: CASSLDRAAVAFF.

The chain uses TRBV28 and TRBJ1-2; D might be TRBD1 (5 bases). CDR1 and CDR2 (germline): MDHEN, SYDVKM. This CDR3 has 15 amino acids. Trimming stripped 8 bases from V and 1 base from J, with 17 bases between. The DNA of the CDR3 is TGTGCCAGCGGCCAAGACAGAGACATTAACTATGGCTACACCTTC. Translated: CASGQDRDINYGYTF.

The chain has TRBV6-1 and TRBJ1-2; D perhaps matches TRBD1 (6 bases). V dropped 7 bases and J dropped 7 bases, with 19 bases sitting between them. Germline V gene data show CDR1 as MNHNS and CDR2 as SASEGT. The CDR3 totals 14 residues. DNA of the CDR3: TGTGCCAGCACCGACTGGGCGGGGGGCTCTGGCTACACCTTC. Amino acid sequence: CASTDWAGGSGYTF.

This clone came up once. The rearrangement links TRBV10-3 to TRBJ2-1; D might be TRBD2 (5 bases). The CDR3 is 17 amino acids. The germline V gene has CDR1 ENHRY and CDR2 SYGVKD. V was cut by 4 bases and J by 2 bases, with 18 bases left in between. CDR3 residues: CAISVVGEGFAYNEQFF. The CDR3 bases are TGTGCCATCAGTGTTGTTGGTGAGGGCTTCGCCTACAATGAGCAGTTCTTC.

The DNA of the CDR3 is TGTGCCAGCAGCCAAGACCGGTGGGGGGGCAGGGATTACGAGCAGTACTTC. This translates into CASSQDRWGGRDYEQYF. The gene calls are TRBV14 and TRBJ2-7, with D possibly being TRBD2 (7 bases). The CDR3 spans 17 residues. CDR1 SGHDN and CDR2 FVKESK come from the germline V gene. V was clipped by 0 bases and J by 4 bases, with 19 bases between them.

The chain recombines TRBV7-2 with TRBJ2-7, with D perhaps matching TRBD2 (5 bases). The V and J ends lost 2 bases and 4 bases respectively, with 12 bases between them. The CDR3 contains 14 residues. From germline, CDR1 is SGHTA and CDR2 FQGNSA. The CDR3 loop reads CASSLHKGGYEQYF. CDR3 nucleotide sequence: TGTGCCAGCAGCTTACACAAAGGCGGGTACGAGCAGTACTTC.